A single sample gave rise to the 13 T cell receptor beta chains below, sequenced in a study of T cells in localized non-small cell lung cancer (dated by TCRdb to 2019 to 2021). The receptor library was made with the immunoSEQ multiplex PCR assay. TCRdb re-hosts the immuneACCESS table, in-frame sequences only. Its copies lack some clones; in the studies checked, an unresolved V gene accounts for under half of them, and the cause for the rest is not known. The sample table lists 19,000 or so clones, 83% of them with a count of one. The biggest ten clones account for approximately 30% of the sample. The input for sequencing was peripheral blood, taken before any cancer treatment. Source of these receptors: a male donor older than 55 with stage III lung adenocarcinoma.

V usage is TRBV9 and J usage is TRBJ1-3; 7 positions agree with TRBD1. CDR3 length: 14 amino acids. V lost 4 bases, J lost 7 bases, and 8 bases stayed unmatched. CDR1 is SGDLS and CDR2 is YYNGEE in the germline V gene. Written as DNA, the CDR3 is TGTGCCAGCAGCCTGACAGGGTCCGAGAACACCATATATTTT. Translating it yields CASSLTGSENTIYF.

This sequence joins TRBV7-9 and TRBJ1-5; possible D gene TRBD1, 6 bases. From germline, CDR1 is SEHNR and CDR2 FQNEAQ (reference sequence). The CDR3 extends over 13 amino acids. The V end was cut by 5 bases, the J end by 7 bases, with 12 bases between. This CDR3 reads CASSVQGKQPQHF. In nucleotides, the CDR3 is TGTGCCAGCAGCGTACAGGGAAAGCAGCCCCAGCATTTT.

This clone was seen a single time. The chain recombines TRBV27 with TRBJ1-1, with D unresolved. V gave up 6 bases and J gave up 7 bases, with 15 bases separating them. The CDR3 totals 13 residues. CDR1 is MNHEY and CDR2 is SMNVEV in the germline V gene (reference sequence). The CDR3: CASSPTGQIEAFF. As DNA, the CDR3 is TGTGCCAGCAGCCCGACCGGGCAGATTGAAGCTTTCTTT.

The chain couples TRBV19 to TRBJ2-2; no reliable D call. V was pared by 5 bases and J by 6 bases, with 10 bases between. The CDR3 length is 13 residues. CDR1 and CDR2 (germline): LNHDA, SQIVND (reference sequence). The DNA of the CDR3 is TGTGCCAGTAGTGTGGGTAGGGCCGGGGAGCTGTTTTTT. It is translated as CASSVGRAGELFF.

This clone is labeled as medium-sized. V is TRBV11-2 and J is TRBJ2-7, with D unresolved. V lost 5 bases and J lost 3, with 11 bases in between. The length of the CDR3 is 13 residues. Germline CDR1 reads SGHAT; CDR2 reads FQNNGV. The chain's CDR3 is CASSPLNGYEQYF. In DNA form, the CDR3 reads TGTGCCAGCAGCCCATTGAACGGCTACGAGCAGTACTTC.

The chain carries TRBV7-9 and TRBJ1-4; D gene unclear. Looked up from germline, CDR1 is SEHNR and CDR2 is FQNEAQ (reference sequence). The CDR3 sequence is 12 residues long. The V and J ends lost 5 bases and 3 bases respectively, with 4 bases between them. The CDR3 loop reads CASSHSNEKLFF. CDR3 nucleotides: TGTGCCAGCAGCCACTCTAATGAAAAACTGTTTTTT.

This clone was counted only a few times. The chain recombines TRBV5-1 with TRBJ2-5; no clear D gene. The CDR3 runs 14 residues. CDR1 is SGHRS, CDR2 YFSETQ, per germline. The germline V and J ends were trimmed by 0 bases and 0 bases, with 6 bases remaining between them. The CDR3 DNA sequence: TGCGCCAGCAGCTTGGCCGGCTACCAAGAGACCCAGTACTTC. This encodes CASSLAGYQETQYF.

This chain joins TRBV19 and TRBJ1-1, with D perhaps TRBD1 (5 bases). CDR3 length equals 17 residues. From germline, CDR1 is LNHDA and CDR2 SQIVND (reference sequence). V was pared by 3 bases and J by 0 bases, with 17 bases between. CDR3 sequence (DNA): TGTGCCAGTAGTATTTCTATCCAGGGCTCGGTGAACACTGAAGCTTTCTTT. It translates to CASSISIQGSVNTEAFF.

This clone was recorded a few times. The chain has TRBV11-1 and TRBJ1-4; D is uncertain. The V and J ends lost 3 bases and 3 bases respectively, with 8 bases between them. Looked up from germline, CDR1 is SGHAT and CDR2 is FQDESV (reference sequence). The CDR3 consists of 14 residues. CDR3 in DNA: TGTGCCAGCAGCTTGAATGGTGCTAATGAAAAACTGTTTTTT. Its translation: CASSLNGANEKLFF.

The chain recombines TRBV6-1 with TRBJ2-1, with D maybe TRBD1 (7 bases). The V gene lost 1 base and the J gene lost 8 bases, with 12 bases spanning the gap. This CDR3 spans 14 amino acids. Germline V lookup: CDR1 MNHNS, CDR2 SASEGT. The CDR3 sequence: CASSEVGRGDEQFF. The CDR3 nucleotides are TGTGCCAGCAGTGAAGTGGGCAGGGGGGATGAGCAGTTCTTC.

J is TRBJ2-1 and V is TRBV15, with 7 positions matching TRBD2. The germline gives CDR1 LNHNV, CDR2 YYDKDF (reference sequence). This CDR3 is 15 amino acids long. The V and J ends lost 1 base and 9 bases, in that order; junction bases with no gene match: 9. CDR3 sequence (DNA): TGTGCCACCAGCAGAGGGGAGGGGCCGATCGGTGAGCAGTTCTTC. Its protein is CATSRGEGPIGEQFF.

This chain links TRBV6-4 with TRBJ2-2, with a weak D call TRBD1 (6 bases). Germline lookup yields CDR1 MRHNA and CDR2 SNTAGT. V lost 6 bases and J lost 5, with 7 bases in between. The CDR3 extends over 12 amino acids. CDR3 nucleotide sequence: TGTGCCAGCAGCACAGGGACCGGGGAGCTGTTTTTT. Protein: CASSTGTGELFF.

V and J are TRBV19 and TRBJ1-1; D remains unclear. CDR1 is LNHDA and CDR2 is SQIVND in the germline V gene (reference sequence). The V and J ends lost 6 bases and 5 bases respectively, with 19 bases between them. This CDR3 has 15 amino acids. The CDR3: CASSPIETGETEAFF. The CDR3 DNA sequence: TGTGCCAGTAGCCCAATTGAGACGGGAGAGACTGAAGCTTTCTTT.